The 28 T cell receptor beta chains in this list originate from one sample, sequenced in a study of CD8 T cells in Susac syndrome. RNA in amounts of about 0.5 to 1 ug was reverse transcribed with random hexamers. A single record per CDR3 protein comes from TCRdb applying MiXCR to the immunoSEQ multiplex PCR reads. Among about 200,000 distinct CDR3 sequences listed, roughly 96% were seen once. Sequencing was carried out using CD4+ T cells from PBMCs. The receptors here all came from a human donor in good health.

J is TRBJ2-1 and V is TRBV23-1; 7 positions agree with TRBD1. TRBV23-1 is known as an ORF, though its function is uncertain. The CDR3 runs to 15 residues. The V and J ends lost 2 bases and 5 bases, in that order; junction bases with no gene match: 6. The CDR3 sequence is CASSQRQGLDNEQFF. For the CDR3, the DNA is TGCGCCAGCAGTCAACGACAGGGCCTAGACAATGAGCAGTTCTTC.

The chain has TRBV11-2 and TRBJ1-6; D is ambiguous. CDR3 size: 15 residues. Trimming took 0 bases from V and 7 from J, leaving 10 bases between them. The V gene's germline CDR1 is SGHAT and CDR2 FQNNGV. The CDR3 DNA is TGTGCCAGCAGCTTAGACCCGGGTTGGAATTCACCCCTCCACTTT. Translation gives CASSLDPGWNSPLHF.

The CDR3 DNA sequence: TGTGCCAGCAGCCCCCGGACTAGCGGATCCGAGCAGTACTTC. Translated, it gives CASSPRTSGSEQYF. The rearrangement joins TRBV5-4 to TRBJ2-7, with 10 bases aligning to TRBD2. Looked up from germline, CDR1 is SGHNT and CDR2 is YYREEE (reference sequence). This CDR3 has 14 residues. V lost 4 bases to trimming and J lost 6 bases; unmatched junction nucleotides: 7. Using reference TRBV5-4 and TRBJ2-7 for the parts outside the CDR3, the full variable domain is ETGVTQSPTHLIKTRGQQVTLRCSSQSGHNTVSWYQQALGQGPQFIFQYYREEENGRGNFPPRFSGLQFPNYSSELNVNALELDDSALYLCASSPRTSGSEQYFGPGTRLTVT.

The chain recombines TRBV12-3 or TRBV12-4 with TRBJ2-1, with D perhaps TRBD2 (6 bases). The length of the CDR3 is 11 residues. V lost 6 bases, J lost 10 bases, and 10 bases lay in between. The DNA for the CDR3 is TGTGCCAGCAGGGCGGCGGGGGAGCAGTTCTTC. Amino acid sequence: CASRAAGEQFF.

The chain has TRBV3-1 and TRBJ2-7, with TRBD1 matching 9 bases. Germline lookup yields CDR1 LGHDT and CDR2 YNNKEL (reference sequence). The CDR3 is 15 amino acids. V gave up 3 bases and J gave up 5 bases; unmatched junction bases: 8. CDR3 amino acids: CASSHWDRAGDEQYF. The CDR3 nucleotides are TGTGCCAGCAGCCATTGGGACAGGGCGGGGGACGAGCAGTACTTC.

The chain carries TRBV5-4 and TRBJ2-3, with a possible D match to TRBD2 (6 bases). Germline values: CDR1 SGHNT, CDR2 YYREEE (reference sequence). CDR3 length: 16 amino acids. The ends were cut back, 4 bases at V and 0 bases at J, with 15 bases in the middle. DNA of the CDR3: TGTGCCAGCAGCAGCAATAGCGGAACTAGCACAGATACGCAGTATTTT. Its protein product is CASSSNSGTSTDTQYF. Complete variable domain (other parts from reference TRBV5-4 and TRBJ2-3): ETGVTQSPTHLIKTRGQQVTLRCSSQSGHNTVSWYQQALGQGPQFIFQYYREEENGRGNFPPRFSGLQFPNYSSELNVNALELDDSALYLCASSSNSGTSTDTQYFGPGTRLTVL.

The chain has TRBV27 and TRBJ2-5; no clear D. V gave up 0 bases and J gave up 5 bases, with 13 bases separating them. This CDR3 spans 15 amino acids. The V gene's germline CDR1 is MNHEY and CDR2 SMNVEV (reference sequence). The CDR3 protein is CASSLSAVGWETQYF. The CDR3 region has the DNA TGTGCCAGCAGTTTATCCGCCGTGGGTTGGGAGACCCAGTACTTC.

DNA of the CDR3: TGTGCCACCAGCAGAGCCCGGGACCCTTCAACCGGGGAGCTGTTTTTT. Its protein is CATSRARDPSTGELFF. The chain combines TRBV15 with TRBJ2-2; either TRBD1 or TRBD2 may fit D (5 bases each). This CDR3 has 16 amino acids. Trimming took 1 base from V and 5 from J, leaving 14 bases between them. The germline V gene has CDR1 LNHNV and CDR2 YYDKDF (reference sequence).

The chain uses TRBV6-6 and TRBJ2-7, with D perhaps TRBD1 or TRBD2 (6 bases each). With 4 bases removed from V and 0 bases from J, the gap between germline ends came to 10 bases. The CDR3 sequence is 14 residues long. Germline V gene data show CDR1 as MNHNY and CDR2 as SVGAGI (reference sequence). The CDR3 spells CASSWGASSYEQYV. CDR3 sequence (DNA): TGTGCCAGCAGTTGGGGGGCAAGCTCCTACGAGCAGTACGTC.

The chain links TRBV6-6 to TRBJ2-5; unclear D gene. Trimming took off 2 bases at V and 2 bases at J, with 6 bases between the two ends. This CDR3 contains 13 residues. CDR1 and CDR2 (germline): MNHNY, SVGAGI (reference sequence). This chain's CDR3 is CASSYLGQETQYF. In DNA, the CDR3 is TGTGCCAGCAGTTACCTGGGACAAGAGACCCAGTACTTC.

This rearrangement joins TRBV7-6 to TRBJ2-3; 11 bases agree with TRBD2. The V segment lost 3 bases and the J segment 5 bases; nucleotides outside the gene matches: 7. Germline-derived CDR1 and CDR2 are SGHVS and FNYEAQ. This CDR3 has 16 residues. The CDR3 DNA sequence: TGTGCCAGCAGCTTCTCTAGCGGGAGGATGGGAGATACGCAGTATTTT. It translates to CASSFSSGRMGDTQYF.

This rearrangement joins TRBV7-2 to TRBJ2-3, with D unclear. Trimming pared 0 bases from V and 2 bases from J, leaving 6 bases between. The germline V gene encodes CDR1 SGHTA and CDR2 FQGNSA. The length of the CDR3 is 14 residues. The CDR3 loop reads CASSLAQITDTQYF. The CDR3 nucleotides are TGTGCCAGCAGCTTAGCCCAGATCACAGATACGCAGTATTTT. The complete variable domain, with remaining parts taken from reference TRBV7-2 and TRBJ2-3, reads GAGVSQSPSNKVTEKGKDVELRCDPISGHTALYWYRQSLGQGLEFLIYFQGNSAPDKSGLPSDRFSAERTGGSVSTLTIQRTQQEDSAVYLCASSLAQITDTQYFGPGTRLTVL.

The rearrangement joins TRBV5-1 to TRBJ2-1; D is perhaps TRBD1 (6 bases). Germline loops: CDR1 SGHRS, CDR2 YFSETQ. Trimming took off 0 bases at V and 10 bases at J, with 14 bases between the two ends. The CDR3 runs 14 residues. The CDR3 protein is CASSLASPGDEQFF. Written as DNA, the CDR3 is TGCGCCAGCAGCTTGGCGAGCCCAGGGGACGAGCAGTTCTTC.

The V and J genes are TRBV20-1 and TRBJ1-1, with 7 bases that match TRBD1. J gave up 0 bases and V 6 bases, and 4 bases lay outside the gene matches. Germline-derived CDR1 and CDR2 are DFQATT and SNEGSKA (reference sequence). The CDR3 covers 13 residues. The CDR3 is CSAPGQMNTEAFF. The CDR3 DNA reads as TGCAGTGCCCCGGGACAGATGAACACTGAAGCTTTCTTT.

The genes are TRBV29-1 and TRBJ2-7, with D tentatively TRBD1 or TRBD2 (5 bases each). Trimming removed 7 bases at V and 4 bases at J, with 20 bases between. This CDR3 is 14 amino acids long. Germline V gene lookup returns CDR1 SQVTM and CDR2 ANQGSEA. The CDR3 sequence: CSADPGPSGYEQYF. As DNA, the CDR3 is TGCAGCGCAGACCCGGGGCCCTCGGGGTACGAGCAGTACTTC.

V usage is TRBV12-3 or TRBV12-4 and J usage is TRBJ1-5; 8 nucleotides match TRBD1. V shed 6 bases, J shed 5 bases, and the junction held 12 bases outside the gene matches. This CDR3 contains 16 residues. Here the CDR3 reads CASSGTGGGGDQPQHF. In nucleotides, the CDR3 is TGTGCCAGCAGCGGAACAGGGGGAGGGGGAGATCAGCCCCAGCATTTT.

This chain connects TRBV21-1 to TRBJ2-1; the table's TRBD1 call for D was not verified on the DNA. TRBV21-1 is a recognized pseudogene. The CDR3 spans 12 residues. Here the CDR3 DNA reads TGTGCCAGCACCCATGGGGCGTTTGAGCAGTTCTTC. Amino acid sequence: CASTHGAFEQFF.

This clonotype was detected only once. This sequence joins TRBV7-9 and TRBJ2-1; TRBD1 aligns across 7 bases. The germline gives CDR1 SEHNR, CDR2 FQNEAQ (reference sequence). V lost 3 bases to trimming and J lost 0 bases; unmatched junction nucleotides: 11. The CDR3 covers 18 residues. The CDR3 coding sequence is TGTGCCAGCAGCTTTACGAGGGGGCAGCGTGGCTCCTACAATGAGCAGTTCTTC. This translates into CASSFTRGQRGSYNEQFF.

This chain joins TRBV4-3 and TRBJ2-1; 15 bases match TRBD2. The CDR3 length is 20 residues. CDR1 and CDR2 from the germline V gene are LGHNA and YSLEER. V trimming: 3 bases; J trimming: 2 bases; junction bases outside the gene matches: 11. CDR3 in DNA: TGCGCCAGCAGCCATGCACTCCCCCGGACTAGCGGGGGGGCCTACAATGAGCAGTTCTTC. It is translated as CASSHALPRTSGGAYNEQFF.

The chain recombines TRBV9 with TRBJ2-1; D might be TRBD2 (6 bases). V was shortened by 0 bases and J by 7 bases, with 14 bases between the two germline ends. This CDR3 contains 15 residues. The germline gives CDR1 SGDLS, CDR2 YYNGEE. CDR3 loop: CASSVAEEEGNEQFF. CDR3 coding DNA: TGTGCCAGCAGCGTAGCCGAGGAGGAGGGAAATGAGCAGTTCTTC.

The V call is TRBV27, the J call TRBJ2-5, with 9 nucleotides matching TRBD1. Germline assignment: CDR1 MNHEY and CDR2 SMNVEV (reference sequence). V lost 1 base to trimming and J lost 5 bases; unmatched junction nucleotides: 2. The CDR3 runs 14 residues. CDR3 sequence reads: CASSLWTGDETQYF. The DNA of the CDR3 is TGTGCCAGCAGTTTATGGACAGGGGACGAGACCCAGTACTTC.

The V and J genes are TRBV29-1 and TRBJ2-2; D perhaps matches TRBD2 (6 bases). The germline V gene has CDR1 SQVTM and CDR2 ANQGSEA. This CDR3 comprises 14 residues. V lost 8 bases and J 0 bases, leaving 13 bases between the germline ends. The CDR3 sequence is CSFSSETNTGELFF. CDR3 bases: TGCAGCTTCTCTAGCGAAACGAACACCGGGGAGCTGTTTTTT.

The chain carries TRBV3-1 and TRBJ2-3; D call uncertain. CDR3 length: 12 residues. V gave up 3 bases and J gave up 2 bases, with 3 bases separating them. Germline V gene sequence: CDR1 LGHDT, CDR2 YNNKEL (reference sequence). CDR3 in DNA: TGTGCCAGCAGCCACAACACAGATACGCAGTATTTT. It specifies CASSHNTDTQYF.

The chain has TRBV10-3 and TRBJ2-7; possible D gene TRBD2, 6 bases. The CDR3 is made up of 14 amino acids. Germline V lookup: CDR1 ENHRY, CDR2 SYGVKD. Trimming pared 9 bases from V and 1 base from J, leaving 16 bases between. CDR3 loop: CAMSPGLPSYEQYV. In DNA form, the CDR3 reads TGTGCCATGTCCCCGGGACTCCCTTCCTACGAGCAGTACGTC.

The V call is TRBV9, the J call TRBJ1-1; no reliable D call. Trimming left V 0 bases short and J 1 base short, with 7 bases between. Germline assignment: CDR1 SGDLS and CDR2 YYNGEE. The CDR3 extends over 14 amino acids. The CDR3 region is CASSVDATNTEAFF. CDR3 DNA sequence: TGTGCCAGCAGCGTAGATGCCACGAACACTGAAGCTTTCTTT.

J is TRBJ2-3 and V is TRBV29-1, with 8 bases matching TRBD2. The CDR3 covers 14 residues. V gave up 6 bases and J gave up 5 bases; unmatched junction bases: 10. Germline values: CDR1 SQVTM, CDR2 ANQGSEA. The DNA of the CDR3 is TGCAGCGTCCCCGGGACTAGATCTGGAGATACGCAGTATTTT. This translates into CSVPGTRSGDTQYF.

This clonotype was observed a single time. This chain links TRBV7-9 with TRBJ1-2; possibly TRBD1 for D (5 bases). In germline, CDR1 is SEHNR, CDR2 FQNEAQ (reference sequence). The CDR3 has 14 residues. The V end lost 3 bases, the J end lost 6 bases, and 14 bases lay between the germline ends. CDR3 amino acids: CASSFVQDQNGYTF. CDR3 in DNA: TGTGCCAGCAGCTTCGTACAGGACCAGAATGGCTACACCTTC.

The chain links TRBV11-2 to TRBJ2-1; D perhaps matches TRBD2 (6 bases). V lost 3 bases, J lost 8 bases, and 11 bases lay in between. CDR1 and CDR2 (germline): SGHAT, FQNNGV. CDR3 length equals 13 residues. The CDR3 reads CASSFSSVHEQFF. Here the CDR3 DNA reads TGTGCCAGCAGCTTTTCTAGCGTCCATGAGCAGTTCTTC.